These 22 T cell receptor beta chains originate from one sample sequenced in a study of blood T cells in healthy people across ages. For the second PCR, which ran for roughly 7 to 11 cycles, a sample-barcoded 5' primer and a J-beta primer mix were used. One entry per CDR3 protein, called by TCRdb with MiXCR from the 5' RACE reads. The sample holds 800,000 to 1,000,000 distinct CDR3 sequences, 40% to 60% seen once. The sequenced material came from blood. These receptors were obtained from a man aged 30 to 39 in good health.

The V and J genes are TRBV12-5 and TRBJ2-3; tentatively, D is TRBD1 (5 bases). Trimming pared 7 bases from V and 1 base from J, leaving 9 bases between. There are 13 residues in the CDR3. Germline V gene data show CDR1 as LGHNT and CDR2 as FRNRAP. The CDR3 DNA follows: TGTGCTAGTGCAGGGTCACGCACAGATACGCAGTATTTT. This sequence encodes CASAGSRTDTQYF.

A single count supports this clonotype. J is TRBJ2-5 and V is TRBV2; D is possibly TRBD1 or TRBD2 (5 bases each). CDR1 is SNHLY, CDR2 FYNNEI, per germline. CDR3 length: 13 residues. The V end lost 5 bases, the J end lost 4 bases, and 11 bases lay between the germline ends. DNA of the CDR3: TGTGCCAGCAGTAAAGGGACGGGAGAGACCCAGTACTTC. Amino acid sequence: CASSKGTGETQYF.

This clonotype appeared a few times. The chain employs TRBV7-8 and TRBJ1-1; D gene uncertain. Germline assignment: CDR1 SGHVS and CDR2 FQNEAQ. The CDR3 consists of 12 residues. V lost 5 bases and J lost 7, with 11 bases in between. The CDR3 DNA reads TGTGCCAGCAGCGTCCGGGATTGTGAAGCTTTCTTT. Encoded protein: CASSVRDCEAFF.

This chain uses TRBV6-6 with TRBJ1-1; 7 bases match TRBD1. Per the germline V gene, CDR1 is MNHNY and CDR2 is SVGAGI (reference sequence). The CDR3 has 15 amino acids. V gave up 2 bases and J gave up 1 base; unmatched junction bases: 4. The CDR3 sequence: CASSYGHRGNTEAFF. Written as DNA, the CDR3 is TGTGCCAGCAGTTACGGTCACAGGGGGAACACTGAAGCTTTCTTT.

This clonotype was counted a few times. The rearrangement links TRBV7-6 to TRBJ2-7; the D gene is possibly TRBD1 (5 bases). CDR3 length equals 14 residues. V was shortened by 5 bases and J by 0 bases, with 11 bases between the two germline ends. CDR1 SGHVS and CDR2 FNYEAQ come from the germline V gene. CDR3 sequence: CASSPSDTSYEQYF. CDR3 sequence (DNA): TGTGCCAGCAGCCCGTCGGACACCTCCTACGAGCAGTACTTC. The full variable domain, rest sourced from reference TRBV7-6 and TRBJ2-7, is GAGVSQSPRYKVTKRGQDVALRCDPISGHVSLYWYRQALGQGPEFLTYFNYEAQQDKSGLPNDRFSAERPEGSISTLTIQRTEQRDSAMYRCASSPSDTSYEQYFGPGTRLTVT.

This clonotype was recorded a few times. The chain links TRBV20-1 to TRBJ1-1; D is ambiguous. The CDR3 loop spans 12 amino acids. Germline loops: CDR1 DFQATT, CDR2 SNEGSKA (reference sequence). Trimming pared 4 bases from V and 2 bases from J, leaving 8 bases between. The CDR3 here is CSAKDGNTEAFF. The CDR3 DNA sequence: TGCAGTGCTAAGGACGGTAACACTGAAGCTTTCTTT.

With respect to this clonotype: A read error is likely, as this CDR3 ends without the conserved phenylalanine or tryptophan. CDR3 nucleotides: TGTGCCAGCAGCTTCAACTGGGTGAGCGAGCAGTTCTTA. This gives the protein CASSFNWVSEQFL. This rearrangement joins TRBV5-5 to TRBJ2-1, with D uncertain. The germline gives CDR1 SGHKS, CDR2 YYEKEE (reference sequence). The CDR3 is 13 amino acids. Trimming took 2 bases from V and 10 from J, leaving 13 bases between them.

V usage is TRBV10-3 and J usage is TRBJ2-7, with 7 bases fitting TRBD1. Germline CDR1 ENHRY, CDR2 SYGVKD. The V segment lost 0 bases and the J segment 4 bases; nucleotides outside the gene matches: 0. The length of the CDR3 is 13 residues. The CDR3 nucleotides are TGTGCCATCAGTGAGTCGGACAGGTACGAGCAGTACTTC. Its translation is CAISESDRYEQYF.

This rearrangement joins TRBV28 to TRBJ1-2, with D unresolved. V lost 3 bases, J lost 0 bases, and 8 bases lay in between. The CDR3 is 14 residues long. Germline CDR1 is MDHEN and CDR2 is SYDVKM. The CDR3 DNA reads as TGTGCCAGCAGTTTGGGTAGGCCTAACTATGGCTACACCTTC. Translation gives CASSLGRPNYGYTF.

This rearrangement joins TRBV12-5 to TRBJ2-7; a weak D match, TRBD2 (6 bases). The germline V and J ends were trimmed by 7 bases and 0 bases, with 10 bases remaining between them. Germline assignment: CDR1 LGHNT and CDR2 FRNRAP. The CDR3 spans 13 residues. The CDR3 DNA reads TGTGCTAGTGCCATGGGAGGCTCCTACGAGCAGTACTTC. Protein product: CASAMGGSYEQYF. Variable domain in full (rest from reference TRBV12-5 and TRBJ2-7): DARVTQTPRHKVTEMGQEVTMRCQPILGHNTVFWYRQTMMQGLELLAYFRNRAPLDDSGMPKDRFSAEMPDATLATLKIQPSEPRDSAVYFCASAMGGSYEQYFGPGTRLTVT.

The rearrangement joins TRBV6-6 to TRBJ2-1, with a tentative D call TRBD1 (5 bases). This CDR3 is 13 amino acids long. Germline CDR1 MNHNY, CDR2 SVGAGI (reference sequence). V was clipped by 5 bases and J by 10 bases, with 15 bases between them. CDR3 sequence (DNA): TGTGCCAGCAGTACCGACAGAGAGAGGGAGCAGTTCTTC. It yields the protein CASSTDREREQFF.

V gene TRBV7-3 combines with J gene TRBJ2-1; D not certain. The CDR3 sequence is 14 residues long. Germline V gene data show CDR1 as SGHTA and CDR2 as FQGTGA. Between the trimmed V and J ends, which lost 5 bases and 2 bases, there was a span of 10 bases. CDR3 bases: TGTGCCAGCAGCCCCCAGGACGCCTACAATGAGCAGTTCTTC. It specifies CASSPQDAYNEQFF. The variable domain in full, with the rest retrieved from reference TRBV7-3 and TRBJ2-1, is GAGVSQTPSNKVTEKGKYVELRCDPISGHTALYWYRQSLGQGPEFLIYFQGTGAADDSGLPNDRFFAVRPEGSVSTLKIQRTERGDSAVYLCASSPQDAYNEQFFGPGTRLTVL.

The chain recombines TRBV7-2 with TRBJ1-1, with TRBD1 as a possible D gene (5 bases). V lost 5 bases and J lost 0, with 13 bases in between. In germline, CDR1 is SGHTA, CDR2 FQGNSA. The CDR3 runs 15 residues. In nucleotides, the CDR3 is TGTGCCAGCAGCGTATTCGGGACTGTGAACACTGAAGCTTTCTTT. Its protein product is CASSVFGTVNTEAFF.

Details on this clonotype: A read error is possible here, since a much larger clone lies one base away. Given the absence of the conserved phenylalanine or tryptophan at the CDR3 end, a read error is likely. V is TRBV24-1 and J is TRBJ2-7; possibly TRBD2 for D (6 bases). V gave up 4 bases and J gave up 3 bases, with 9 bases separating them. From germline, CDR1 is KGHDR and CDR2 SFDVKD. This CDR3 spans 13 amino acids. In DNA form, the CDR3 reads TGTGCCACCAGTGACGGGGGAAACTACGAGCAGTACTTA. It specifies CATSDGGNYEQYL.

The chain joins TRBV20-1 to TRBJ2-7, with D maybe TRBD1 (6 bases). Trimming left V 2 bases short and J 2 bases short, with 10 bases between. The CDR3 is made up of 13 amino acids. The germline gives CDR1 DFQATT, CDR2 SNEGSKA (reference sequence). The CDR3 DNA is TGCAGTGCTAGACAGGGGTTAGCCTACGAGCAGTACTTC. Encoded protein: CSARQGLAYEQYF.

The chain is built from TRBV14 and TRBJ1-5, with 8 bases identical to TRBD1. This CDR3 has 15 residues. V shed 4 bases and J 3 bases; nucleotides not matched to a gene: 5. Germline-derived CDR1 and CDR2 are SGHDN and FVKESK. The CDR3 nucleotides read TGTGCCAGCAGCCGGGAACAGGGGGTCAATCAGCCCCAGCATTTT. It is translated as CASSREQGVNQPQHF.

This clonotype was detected only a few times. The chain joins TRBV19 to TRBJ2-1; D may be TRBD1 or TRBD2 (5 bases each). Looked up from germline, CDR1 is LNHDA and CDR2 is SQIVND (reference sequence). This CDR3 has 13 amino acids. V lost 4 bases to trimming and J lost 12 bases, with 16 bases between them. The CDR3 nucleotides are TGTGCCAGTAGTAGAGAGAAGGGACGTAGGCAGTTCTTC. Translation gives CASSREKGRRQFF.

The count of this clonotype is one. The V call is TRBV4-2, the J call TRBJ1-4; TRBD1 is a possible D gene (6 bases). The germline V gene encodes CDR1 LGHNA and CDR2 YNFKEQ. The CDR3 loop spans 15 amino acids. Deletions cut 5 bases from V and 5 bases from J, with 15 bases between. The chain's CDR3 is CASSGQSETNEKLFF. The CDR3 DNA reads as TGTGCCAGCAGCGGACAGTCAGAGACAAATGAAAAACTGTTTTTT.

This chain joins TRBV6-5 and TRBJ2-1; maybe TRBD2 (5 bases). Germline CDR1 is MNHEY and CDR2 is SVGAGI. CDR3 length: 11 residues. The V end was cut by 6 bases, the J end by 10 bases, with 10 bases between. CDR3 in DNA: TGTGCCAGCAGGTCTAGCAAGGAGCAGTTCTTC. Protein sequence: CASRSSKEQFF.

This clonotype was detected only a few times. This chain joins TRBV7-9 and TRBJ2-7; 8 bases align to TRBD1. This CDR3 is 13 amino acids long. Trimming cost V 5 bases and J 6 bases; bases outside gene matches: 6. CDR1 and CDR2 (germline): SEHNR, FQNEAQ (reference sequence). The CDR3 coding sequence is TGTGCCAGCAGCGTAGGACAGGGCCGCGAGCAGTACTTC. Translation gives CASSVGQGREQYF.

This clonotype occurred a few times. The chain employs TRBV9 and TRBJ2-7, with D unclear. Deletions cut 3 bases from V and 3 bases from J, with 13 bases between. From germline, CDR1 is SGDLS and CDR2 YYNGEE. This CDR3 is 14 amino acids long. CDR3 nucleotide sequence: TGTGCCAGCAGCGCCGGCCCGTTGGTCTACGAGCAGTACTTC. It is translated as CASSAGPLVYEQYF.

CDR3 nucleotide sequence: TGTGCCAGCAGTGGGGACAGGGGACGGGATCAGCCCCAGCATTTT. Protein product: CASSGDRGRDQPQHF. V gene TRBV2 combines with J gene TRBJ1-5, with 10 bases matching TRBD1. The V gene's germline CDR1 is SNHLY and CDR2 FYNNEI. This CDR3 spans 15 amino acids. J lost 5 bases, V lost 4 bases, and 5 bases had no gene match.